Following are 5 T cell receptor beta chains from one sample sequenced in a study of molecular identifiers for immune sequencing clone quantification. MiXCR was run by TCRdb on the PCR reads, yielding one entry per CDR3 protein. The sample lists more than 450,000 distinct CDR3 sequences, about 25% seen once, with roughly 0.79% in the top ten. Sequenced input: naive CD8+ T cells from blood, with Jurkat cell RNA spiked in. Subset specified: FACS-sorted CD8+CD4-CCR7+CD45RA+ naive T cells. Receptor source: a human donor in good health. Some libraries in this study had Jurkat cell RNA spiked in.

This CDR3 is CASSQDVPGTYEQYF. The DNA for the CDR3 is TGCGCCAGCAGCCAAGATGTTCCAGGAACCTACGAGCAGTACTTC. V usage is TRBV4-3 and J usage is TRBJ2-7; the D is unclear. Per the germline V gene, CDR1 is LGHNA and CDR2 is YSLEER. V lost 0 bases and J 2 bases, leaving 11 bases between the germline ends. This CDR3 spans 15 amino acids.

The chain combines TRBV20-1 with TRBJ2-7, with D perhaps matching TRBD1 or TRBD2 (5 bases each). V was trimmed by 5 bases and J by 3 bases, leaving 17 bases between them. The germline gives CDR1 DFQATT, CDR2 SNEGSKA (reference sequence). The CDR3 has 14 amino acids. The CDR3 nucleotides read TGCAGTGCTGGAGGACATACCGGAGTCTACGAGCAGTACTTC. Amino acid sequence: CSAGGHTGVYEQYF.

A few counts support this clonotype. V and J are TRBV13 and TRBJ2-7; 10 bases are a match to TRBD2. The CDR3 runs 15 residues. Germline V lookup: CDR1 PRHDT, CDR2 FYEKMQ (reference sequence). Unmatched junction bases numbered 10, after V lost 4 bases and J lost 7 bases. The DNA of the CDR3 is TGTGCCAGCAGCTACCGGGCTAGCGGGGGTTTTGAGCAGTACTTC. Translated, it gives CASSYRASGGFEQYF.

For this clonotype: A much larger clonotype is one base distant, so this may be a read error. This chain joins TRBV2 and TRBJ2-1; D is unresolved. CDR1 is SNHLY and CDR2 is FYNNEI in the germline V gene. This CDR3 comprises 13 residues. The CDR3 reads CPSEGPSYNEQFF. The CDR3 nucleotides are TGTCCCTCTGAAGGACCGTCCTACAATGAGCAGTTCTTC.

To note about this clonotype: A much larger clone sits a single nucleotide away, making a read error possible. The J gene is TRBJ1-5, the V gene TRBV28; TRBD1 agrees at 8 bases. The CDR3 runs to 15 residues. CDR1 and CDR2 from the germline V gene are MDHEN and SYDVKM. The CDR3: CVSSLVQGGNQPQHF. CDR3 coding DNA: TGTGTCAGCAGTTTAGTACAGGGGGGCAATCAGCCCCAGCATTTT.